Following are 21 T cell receptor beta chains from one sample sequenced in a study of cytomegalovirus exposure and HLA in healthy donors. The study ran its PCR with 60 Vbeta and 13 Jbeta primers. The table came from immunoSEQ multiplex PCR; TCRdb's copy has only in-frame clones and leaves some out. The sample holds over 150,000 clones, about 80% seen once. The specimen was PBMCs. These receptors all come from a man in his fifties in good health and CMV-seropositive.

The CDR3 DNA follows: TGTGCCAGCAGCTTAGCCGCAGGGGCGGTTCAGCCCCAGCATTTT. This codes for CASSLAAGAVQPQHF. This sequence joins TRBV7-2 and TRBJ1-5, with D possibly being TRBD1 (6 bases). The CDR3 has 15 amino acids. The V and J ends lost 0 bases and 6 bases respectively, with 12 bases between them. The germline V gene has CDR1 SGHTA and CDR2 FQGNSA.

The chain uses TRBV4-1 and TRBJ2-1; 13 bases line up with TRBD2. This CDR3 region has 16 residues. With V trimmed by 4 bases and J by 5 bases, 5 bases remained unmatched. The germline CDR1 and CDR2 sequences are MGHRA and YSYEKL. CDR3 in DNA: TGCGCCAGCAGCCGCGGAGGACTAGCGGGGGACAATGAGCAGTTCTTC. Its translation is CASSRGGLAGDNEQFF.

A remark on this clone: The conserved phenylalanine or tryptophan normally closing the CDR3 is absent here, so this likely arose from a read error. This chain links TRBV27 with TRBJ2-7; the match to TRBD1 covers 8 bases. The CDR3 length is 15 residues. Trimming removed 5 bases from V and 3 bases from J; junction bases left unmatched: 9. Germline V gives CDR1 MNHEY, CDR2 SMNVEV (reference sequence). This CDR3 reads CASSPAGGLFYEQYL. The CDR3 DNA sequence: TGTGCCAGCAGTCCCGCAGGGGGCCTTTTCTACGAGCAGTACCTC.

The chain uses TRBV6-5 and TRBJ1-6, with unresolved D. Germline V gene data show CDR1 as MNHEY and CDR2 as SVGAGI. The CDR3 spans 13 residues. The V end lost 7 bases, the J end lost 7 bases, and 11 bases lay between the germline ends. The DNA of the CDR3 is TGTGCCAGCACAGAGGCGGTCAATTCACCCCTCCACTTT. Its translation: CASTEAVNSPLHF.

The rearrangement uses TRBV11-2 and TRBJ2-1; tentative D call: TRBD2 (5 bases). Germline V gene lookup returns CDR1 SGHAT and CDR2 FQNNGV. V was cut by 5 bases and J by 9 bases, with 14 bases left in between. The CDR3 extends over 13 amino acids. The CDR3 bases are TGTGCCAGCAGCCTGGACCGGGCGGGTGAGCAGTTCTTC. Protein sequence: CASSLDRAGEQFF.

The V gene is TRBV19, the J gene TRBJ2-1; TRBD2 aligns across 7 bases. V shed 9 bases, J shed 0 bases, and the junction held 8 bases outside the gene matches. The germline V gene encodes CDR1 LNHDA and CDR2 SQIVND (reference sequence). There are 15 residues in the CDR3. Written as DNA, the CDR3 is TGTGCCAGCGCGTCTAGCGGCCCCTCCTACAATGAGCAGTTCTTC. The encoded protein is CASASSGPSYNEQFF.

This clone came up a few times. J is TRBJ2-7 and V is TRBV6-1; tentatively, D is TRBD2 (7 bases). Per the germline V gene, CDR1 is MNHNS and CDR2 is SASEGT. The CDR3 spans 15 residues. V lost 4 bases and J lost 7, with 20 bases in between. This chain's CDR3 is CASSVRGALGGEQYF. The CDR3 nucleotides read TGTGCCAGCAGTGTACGGGGGGCGCTTGGGGGAGAGCAGTACTTC.

This rearrangement joins TRBV27 to TRBJ1-3; D is unresolved. Germline-derived CDR1 and CDR2 are MNHEY and SMNVEV (reference sequence). V was pared by 6 bases and J by 0 bases, with 12 bases between. The CDR3 sequence is 15 residues long. CDR3 protein: CASSPKEYSGNTIYF. The CDR3 DNA follows: TGTGCCAGCAGCCCGAAAGAGTACTCTGGAAACACCATATATTTT.

V usage is TRBV15 and J usage is TRBJ1-1, with D hard to call. Germline assignment: CDR1 LNHNV and CDR2 YYDKDF (reference sequence). V lost 4 bases and J lost 10, with 16 bases in between. This CDR3 region has 13 residues. CDR3 sequence reads: CATSNDVSRGAFF. The CDR3 coding sequence is TGTGCCACCAGCAATGACGTGTCACGAGGAGCTTTCTTT.

This rearrangement joins TRBV4-2 to TRBJ1-2, with 7 nucleotides matching TRBD1. CDR3 length equals 14 residues. V was clipped by 0 bases and J by 6 bases; unmatched bases: 4. The germline V gene encodes CDR1 LGHNA and CDR2 YNFKEQ. This chain's CDR3 is CASSQDRGRDGYTF. CDR3 bases: TGTGCCAGCAGCCAAGATAGGGGGCGGGATGGCTACACCTTC.

The chain uses TRBV10-3 and TRBJ1-6, with no clear D. V was trimmed by 5 bases and J by 9 bases, leaving 14 bases between them. There are 14 residues in the CDR3. In germline, CDR1 is ENHRY, CDR2 SYGVKD. Here the CDR3 reads CAISRTVEGSPLHF. CDR3 nucleotide sequence: TGTGCCATCAGTCGGACCGTAGAGGGTTCACCCCTCCACTTT.

This chain uses TRBV7-9 with TRBJ1-4; D perhaps matches TRBD1 (6 bases). The germline V gene encodes CDR1 SEHNR and CDR2 FQNEAQ (reference sequence). The CDR3 contains 14 residues. Between the trimmed V and J ends, which lost 2 bases and 5 bases, there was a span of 9 bases. This CDR3 is CASSLLQGNEKLFF. The CDR3, as DNA: TGTGCCAGCAGCTTATTACAGGGAAATGAAAAACTGTTTTTT. Full variable domain (outside the CDR3, taken from reference TRBV7-9 and TRBJ1-4): DTGVSQNPRHKITKRGQNVTFRCDPISEHNRLYWYRQTLGQGPEFLTYFQNEAQLEKSRLLSDRFSAERPKGSFSTLEIQRTEQGDSAMYLCASSLLQGNEKLFFGSGTQLSVL.

V gene TRBV9 combines with J gene TRBJ2-5; tentatively, D is TRBD1 (6 bases). The J call may not be correct, given that the DNA end is closer to TRBJ2-7. The germline V gene encodes CDR1 SGDLS and CDR2 YYNGEE. The CDR3 contains 15 residues. The CDR3 DNA reads TGTGCCAGCAGCGTAGGTGGGGGCCGCTCCTACGAGCAGTACTTC. It translates to CASSVGGGRSYEQYF.

This clone was detected once. This chain uses TRBV15 with TRBJ2-7, with D tentatively TRBD1 (6 bases). Germline V gene lookup returns CDR1 LNHNV and CDR2 YYDKDF (reference sequence). The CDR3 is 16 amino acids. V was shortened by 1 base and J by 0 bases, with 13 bases between the two germline ends. In nucleotides, the CDR3 is TGTGCCACCAGCAGAGGCGGACAGTTAAGCTCCTACGAGCAGTACTTC. Translating it yields CATSRGGQLSSYEQYF.

The V and J genes are TRBV6-6 and TRBJ2-1, with D maybe TRBD2 (5 bases). Germline values: CDR1 MNHNY, CDR2 SVGAGI (reference sequence). Trimming took 6 bases from V and 1 from J, leaving 13 bases between them. The CDR3 sequence is 15 residues long. The CDR3 coding sequence is TGTGCCAGCAGGCCCGACGGAGGTTCCTACAATGAGCAGTTCTTC. Amino acid sequence: CASRPDGGSYNEQFF.

V usage is TRBV14 and J usage is TRBJ2-3; the match to TRBD2 covers 7 bases. Germline V gene sequence: CDR1 SGHDN, CDR2 FVKESK. Losses at the gene ends were 8 bases for V and 3 bases for J; bases not matched to a gene: 8. This CDR3 comprises 14 residues. Written as DNA, the CDR3 is TGTGCCAGCGGGGTGACTAGCCGGACAGATACGCAGTATTTT. The encoded protein is CASGVTSRTDTQYF.

This rearrangement joins TRBV9 to TRBJ2-7, with 9 bases that match TRBD1. The germline CDR1 and CDR2 sequences are SGDLS and YYNGEE. Trimming removed 4 bases from V and 2 bases from J; junction bases left unmatched: 4. The CDR3 covers 14 residues. The CDR3 nucleotides read TGTGCCAGCAGCCCAAGACAGGGGGCCTACGAGCAGTACTTC. Translated, it gives CASSPRQGAYEQYF.

This clone was seen a handful of times. The chain carries TRBV6-5 and TRBJ2-5, with a possible D match to TRBD2 (5 bases). Germline V gene data show CDR1 as MNHEY and CDR2 as SVGAGI. The V and J ends lost 5 bases and 5 bases respectively, with 15 bases between them. The CDR3 has 14 amino acids. The CDR3 is CASSTPLGAETQYF. CDR3 bases: TGTGCCAGCAGTACCCCCTTGGGAGCGGAGACCCAGTACTTC.

This clone was seen only a few times. V is TRBV7-2 and J is TRBJ2-5, with 7 bases fitting TRBD2. Germline V lookup: CDR1 SGHTA, CDR2 FQGNSA. The CDR3 spans 16 residues. The V gene end was trimmed by 0 bases and the J gene end by 1 base; junction bases not matched to a gene: 5. The CDR3 bases are TGTGCCAGCAGCTTAGCTAGCGGGCCCTTCCAAGAGACCCAGTACTTC. This sequence encodes CASSLASGPFQETQYF.

The chain couples TRBV2 to TRBJ1-6, with D tentatively TRBD1 (5 bases). The CDR3 loop spans 15 amino acids. Trimming cost V 2 bases and J 4 bases, with 9 bases left between them. Germline lookup yields CDR1 SNHLY and CDR2 FYNNEI. The CDR3 DNA reads as TGTGCCAGCAGTGAATCCGGGACTTATAATTCACCCCTCCACTTT. Protein product: CASSESGTYNSPLHF. Based on the CDR3 plus reference TRBV2 and TRBJ1-6, the full variable domain is EPEVTQTPSHQVTQMGQEVILRCVPISNHLYFYWYRQILGQKVEFLVSFYNNEISEKSEIFDDQFSVERPDGSNFTLKIRSTKLEDSAMYFCASSESGTYNSPLHFGNGTRLTVT.

The J gene is TRBJ2-1, the V gene TRBV6-5; D is uncertain. CDR3 length: 15 residues. V was pared by 2 bases and J by 0 bases, with 8 bases between. Germline V CDR1 and CDR2: MNHEY, SVGAGI. In DNA form, the CDR3 reads TGTGCCAGCAGTTACGAGCTGAGCTCCTACAATGAGCAGTTCTTC. Its translation: CASSYELSSYNEQFF.